These 8 T cell receptor beta chains were sequenced from one sample in a study of blood T cell repertoires in COVID-19. Generated by immunoSEQ multiplex PCR, the TCRdb table keeps only in-frame clones and is missing some. Here the sample spans 200,000 to 300,000 clones, roughly 84% being singletons. The sequencing input was peripheral blood. The receptors come from a man in his 60s with acute or convalescent COVID-19.

CDR3 in DNA: TGTGCCAGCAGTTACTCATCGACAGGGTCTGGAAACACCATATATTTT. As protein: CASSYSSTGSGNTIYF. V usage is TRBV6-5 and J usage is TRBJ1-3; 7 nucleotides align to TRBD1. Per germline, CDR1 MNHEY and CDR2 SVGAGI. There are 16 residues in the CDR3. The ends lost 0 bases at V and 1 base at J; junction bases unmatched: 3.

The chain links TRBV15 to TRBJ2-5, with D possibly TRBD2 on 7 matching bases. Germline lookup yields CDR1 LNHNV and CDR2 YYDKDF (reference sequence). Between the trimmed V and J ends, which lost 1 base and 7 bases, there was a span of 10 bases. CDR3 length: 13 amino acids. CDR3 sequence reads: CATSRVRGGTQYF. The CDR3 DNA reads as TGTGCCACCAGCAGAGTTAGGGGGGGGACCCAGTACTTC.

The chain carries TRBV11-3 and TRBJ2-1, with 8 bases aligning to TRBD2. Germline V lookup: CDR1 SGHNT, CDR2 YENEEA. The CDR3 runs 16 residues. The J segment lost 7 bases and the V segment lost 2 bases, leaving 10 bases of the junction unmatched. Here the CDR3 DNA reads TGTGCCAGCAGCTTAACGGGGGGGACTAAAGGGAATGAGCAGTTCTTC. As protein: CASSLTGGTKGNEQFF.

This sequence joins TRBV10-3 and TRBJ1-1; D unclear. Germline V lookup: CDR1 ENHRY, CDR2 SYGVKD. This CDR3 has 15 amino acids. Trimming took off 3 bases at V and 0 bases at J, with 11 bases between the two ends. CDR3 nucleotides: TGTGCCATCAGTGATACGCGGAACATGAACACTGAAGCTTTCTTT. It translates to CAISDTRNMNTEAFF.

The chain recombines TRBV3-1 (or the pseudogene TRBV3-2) with TRBJ1-3; no reliable D call. CDR3 length equals 15 residues. Between the trimmed V and J ends, which lost 2 bases and 0 bases, there was a span of 8 bases. Germline-derived CDR1 and CDR2 are LGHDT and YNNKEL (reference sequence). The chain's CDR3 is CASSQNPGSGNTIYF. The CDR3 region has the DNA TGTGCCAGCAGCCAAAATCCCGGCTCTGGAAACACCATATATTTT.

V and J are TRBV3-1 (or the pseudogene TRBV3-2) and TRBJ2-3, with D possibly being TRBD2 (5 bases). V lost 0 bases to trimming and J lost 11 bases, with 12 bases between them. The germline V gene encodes CDR1 LGHDT and CDR2 YNNKEL (reference sequence). The CDR3 length is 13 residues. CDR3 sequence reads: CASSQEAGGRQYF. The CDR3 DNA reads as TGTGCCAGCAGCCAAGAGGCGGGCGGTAGGCAGTATTTT.

The chain joins TRBV11-2 to TRBJ2-1, with D unclear. Between the trimmed V and J ends, which lost 1 base and 2 bases, there was a span of 6 bases. This CDR3 region has 14 residues. CDR1 and CDR2 (germline): SGHAT, FQNNGV. CDR3 sequence: CASSLVATYNEQFF. In DNA, the CDR3 is TGTGCCAGCAGCTTAGTAGCAACCTACAATGAGCAGTTCTTC.

CDR3 DNA: TGTGCCAGCAGTCTACTAGCGGGACCCGGGGAGCTGTTTTTT. Its translation: CASSLLAGPGELFF. This chain joins TRBV3-1 (or the pseudogene TRBV3-2) and TRBJ2-2; 10 bases are shared with TRBD2. Germline trimming cut 6 bases from V and 6 bases from J; bases unmatched to any gene: 4. CDR3 length: 14 amino acids. Germline V gene data show CDR1 as LGHDT and CDR2 as YNNKEL (reference sequence).